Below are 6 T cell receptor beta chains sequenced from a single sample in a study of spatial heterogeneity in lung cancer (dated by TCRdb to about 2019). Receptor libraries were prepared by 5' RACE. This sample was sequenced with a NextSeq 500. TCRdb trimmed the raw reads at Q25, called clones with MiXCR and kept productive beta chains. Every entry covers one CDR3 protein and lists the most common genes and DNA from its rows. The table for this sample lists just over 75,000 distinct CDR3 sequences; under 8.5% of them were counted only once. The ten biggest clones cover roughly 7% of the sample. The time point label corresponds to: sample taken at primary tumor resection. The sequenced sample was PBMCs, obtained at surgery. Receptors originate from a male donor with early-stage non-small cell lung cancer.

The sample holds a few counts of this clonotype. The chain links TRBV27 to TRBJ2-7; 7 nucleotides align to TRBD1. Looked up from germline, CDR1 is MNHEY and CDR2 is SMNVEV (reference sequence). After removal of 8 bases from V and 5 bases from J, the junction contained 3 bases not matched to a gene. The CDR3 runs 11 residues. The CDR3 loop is CASGDSHEQYF. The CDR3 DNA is TGTGCCAGCGGGGACAGTCACGAGCAGTACTTC.

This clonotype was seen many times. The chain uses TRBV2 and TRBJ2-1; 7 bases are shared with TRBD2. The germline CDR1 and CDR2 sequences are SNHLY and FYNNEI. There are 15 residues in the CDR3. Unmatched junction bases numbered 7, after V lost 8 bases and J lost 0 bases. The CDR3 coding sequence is TGTGCCAGCGCCGAGCGGGGCGGCTCCTACAATGAGCAGTTCTTC. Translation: CASAERGGSYNEQFF. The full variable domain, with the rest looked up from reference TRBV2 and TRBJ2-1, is EPEVTQTPSHQVTQMGQEVILRCVPISNHLYFYWYRQILGQKVEFLVSFYNNEISEKSEIFDDQFSVERPDGSNFTLKIRSTKLEDSAMYFCASAERGGSYNEQFFGPGTRLTVL.

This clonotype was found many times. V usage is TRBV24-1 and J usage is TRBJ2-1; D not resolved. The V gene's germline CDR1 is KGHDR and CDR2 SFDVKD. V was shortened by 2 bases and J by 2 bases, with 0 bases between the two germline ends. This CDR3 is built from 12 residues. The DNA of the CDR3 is TGTGCCACCAGTGATTCCTACAATGAGCAGTTCTTC. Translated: CATSDSYNEQFF.

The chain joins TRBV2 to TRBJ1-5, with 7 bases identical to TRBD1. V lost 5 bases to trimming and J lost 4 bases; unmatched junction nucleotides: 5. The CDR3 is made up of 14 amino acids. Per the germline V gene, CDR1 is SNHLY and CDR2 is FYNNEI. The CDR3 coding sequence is TGTGCCAGCAGTAGGGGACAGCCAAATCAGCCCCAGCATTTT. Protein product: CASSRGQPNQPQHF.

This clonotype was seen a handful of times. In nucleotides, the CDR3 is TGTGCCAGCAGGGGTACGGCCAACGTCCTGACTTTC. Translation: CASRGTANVLTF. J is TRBJ2-6 and V is TRBV2; no clear D gene. Trimming left V 6 bases short and J 6 bases short, with 6 bases between. The CDR3 spans 12 residues. In germline, CDR1 is SNHLY, CDR2 FYNNEI.

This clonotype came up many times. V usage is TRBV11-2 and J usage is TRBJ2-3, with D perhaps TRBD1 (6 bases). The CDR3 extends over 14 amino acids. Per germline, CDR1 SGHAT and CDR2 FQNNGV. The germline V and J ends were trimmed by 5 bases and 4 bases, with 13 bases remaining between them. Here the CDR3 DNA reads TGTGCCAGCAGCCTGCAACAGGGAGCAGATACGCAGTATTTT. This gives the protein CASSLQQGADTQYF. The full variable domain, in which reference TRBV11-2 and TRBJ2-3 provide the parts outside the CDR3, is EAGVAQSPRYKIIEKRQSVAFWCNPISGHATLYWYQQILGQGPKLLIQFQNNGVVDDSQLPKDRFSAERLKGVDSTLKIQPAKLEDSAVYLCASSLQQGADTQYFGPGTRLTVL.